A single sample gave rise to the 18 T cell receptor beta chains below, sequenced in a study of cytomegalovirus exposure and HLA in healthy donors. Primers included in the PCR were 60 Vbeta and 13 Jbeta primers. The assay was immunoSEQ multiplex PCR, and TCRdb's table has in-frame clones only and misses some. The sample has about 200,000 clones. The source material was PBMCs. These receptors were collected from a girl aged 2-10 years in good health and CMV-seropositive.

This rearrangement joins TRBV28 to TRBJ2-5; the D gene is possibly TRBD1 (6 bases). CDR3 length: 15 amino acids. Germline V gene data show CDR1 as MDHEN and CDR2 as SYDVKM. V lost 6 bases to trimming and J lost 3 bases, with 17 bases between them. DNA of the CDR3: TGTGCCAGCAGCCAGATACAGGGTAGAGAAGAGACCCAGTACTTC. Protein product: CASSQIQGREETQYF.

The chain employs TRBV19 and TRBJ2-7; 14 nucleotides align to TRBD2. Germline CDR1 is LNHDA and CDR2 is SQIVND (reference sequence). Trimming took 4 bases from V and 5 from J; bases not matched to a gene: 7. The CDR3 has 16 amino acids. The CDR3 sequence: CASSRTSGRRGHEQYF. In DNA form, the CDR3 reads TGTGCCAGTAGTAGGACTAGCGGGAGGAGAGGCCACGAGCAGTACTTC.

V gene TRBV18 combines with J gene TRBJ1-5; D uncertain. V lost 3 bases to trimming and J lost 0 bases, with 15 bases between them. Germline assignment: CDR1 KGHSH and CDR2 LQKENI. The CDR3 consists of 17 residues. CDR3 sequence: CASSPGSVGNSNQPQHF. CDR3 DNA sequence: TGTGCCAGCTCACCGGGGAGCGTAGGAAATAGCAATCAGCCCCAGCATTTT. The entire variable domain, with the rest obtained from reference TRBV18 and TRBJ1-5, is as follows: NAGVMQNPRHLVRRRGQEARLRCSPMKGHSHVYWYRQLPEEGLKFMVYLQKENIIDESGMPKERFSAEFPKEGPSILRIQQVVRGDSAAYFCASSPGSVGNSNQPQHFGDGTRLSIL.

This rearrangement joins TRBV19 to TRBJ1-2, with D possibly TRBD1 on 5 matching bases. CDR3 length: 14 amino acids. Trimming left V 6 bases short and J 8 bases short, with 19 bases between. The germline V gene has CDR1 LNHDA and CDR2 SQIVND (reference sequence). CDR3 coding DNA: TGTGCCAGTAGCGATCTCCGGGGGTCTAGAGGCTACACCTTC. This sequence encodes CASSDLRGSRGYTF. Based on the CDR3 plus reference TRBV19 and TRBJ1-2, the full variable domain is DGGITQSPKYLFRKEGQNVTLSCEQNLNHDAMYWYRQDPGQGLRLIYYSQIVNDFQKGDIAEGYSVSREKKESFPLTVTSAQKNPTAFYLCASSDLRGSRGYTFGSGTRLTVV.

The rearrangement joins TRBV21-1 to TRBJ2-3; the tabulated D call, TRBD2, remains unverified against the DNA. TRBV21-1 represents a pseudogene. CDR3 length: 17 residues. The CDR3: CASSKGNLAGGYDTQYF. The DNA for the CDR3 is TGTGCCAGCAGCAAAGGCAATCTAGCGGGAGGGTATGATACGCAGTATTTT.

V and J are TRBV30 and TRBJ1-4, with 9 bases fitting TRBD1. This CDR3 comprises 15 residues. V trimming: 2 bases; J trimming: 7 bases; junction bases outside the gene matches: 8. The germline gives CDR1 GTSNPN, CDR2 SVGIG (reference sequence). The CDR3 loop reads CAWSLDRGGGEKLFF. CDR3 in DNA: TGTGCCTGGAGTCTGGACAGGGGAGGAGGTGAAAAACTGTTTTTT. Together with reference TRBV30 and TRBJ1-4, the CDR3 gives the full variable domain: SQTIHQWPATLVQPVGSPLSLECTVEGTSNPNLYWYRQAAGRGLQLLFYSVGIGQISSEVPQNLSASRPQDRQFILSSKKLLLSDSGFYLCAWSLDRGGGEKLFFGSGTQLSVL.

The rearrangement links TRBV27 to TRBJ2-2; no reliable D call. Deletions cut 6 bases from V and 7 bases from J, with 6 bases between. This CDR3 region has 11 residues. Looked up from germline, CDR1 is MNHEY and CDR2 is SMNVEV (reference sequence). CDR3 coding DNA: TGTGCCAGCAGAGCTGGCGGGGAGCTGTTTTTT. It translates to CASRAGGELFF.

This chain connects TRBV6-5 to TRBJ1-2, with D perhaps TRBD1 (5 bases). The CDR3 totals 13 residues. Germline lookup yields CDR1 MNHEY and CDR2 SVGAGI. The V and J ends lost 5 bases and 8 bases respectively, with 15 bases between them. This CDR3 is CASSTGTLEGYTF. The CDR3 coding sequence is TGTGCCAGCAGTACGGGGACTCTGGAAGGCTACACCTTC.

The genes are TRBV28 and TRBJ2-3, with D tentatively TRBD2 (5 bases). V was cut by 6 bases and J by 0 bases, with 19 bases left in between. CDR1 and CDR2 (germline): MDHEN, SYDVKM. The CDR3 contains 17 residues. The CDR3 nucleotides read TGTGCCAGCAGAGTTTGGAGGACCATTTCAAGCACAGATACGCAGTATTTT. It is translated as CASRVWRTISSTDTQYF.

The gene calls are TRBV28 and TRBJ2-5; D remains ambiguous. The end of the DNA fits TRBJ2-7 better, so the J call may be wrong. CDR1 is MDHEN and CDR2 is SYDVKM in the germline V gene. The CDR3 is made up of 15 amino acids. The CDR3 loop reads CASSPESFPSYEQYF. The CDR3, as DNA: TGTGCCAGCAGTCCCGAGAGCTTTCCCTCCTACGAGCAGTACTTC.

The rearrangement uses TRBV7-9 and TRBJ2-6, with D possibly matching TRBD2 (6 bases). The germline V gene encodes CDR1 SEHNR and CDR2 FQNEAQ (reference sequence). V lost 1 base to trimming and J lost 0 bases, with 13 bases between them. The CDR3 is 18 residues long. CDR3 amino acids: CASSLVSRGSSGANVLTF. The DNA of the CDR3 is TGTGCCAGCAGCTTAGTTTCTCGGGGGAGCTCTGGGGCCAACGTCCTGACTTTC. Full variable domain (outside the CDR3, taken from reference TRBV7-9 and TRBJ2-6): DTGVSQNPRHKITKRGQNVTFRCDPISEHNRLYWYRQTLGQGPEFLTYFQNEAQLEKSRLLSDRFSAERPKGSFSTLEIQRTEQGDSAMYLCASSLVSRGSSGANVLTFGAGSRLTVL.

The chain couples TRBV5-6 to TRBJ2-5; perhaps TRBD2 as D (5 bases). The V gene lost 4 bases and the J gene lost 5 bases, with 18 bases spanning the gap. This CDR3 has 15 amino acids. Germline V gene data show CDR1 as SGHDT and CDR2 as YYEEEE. The CDR3 DNA follows: TGTGCCAGCAGCCCGGCCCTCGGTCGCGGGGAGACCCAGTACTTC. Protein product: CASSPALGRGETQYF.

The chain recombines TRBV6-1 with TRBJ2-7, with 10 bases fitting TRBD2. Germline loops: CDR1 MNHNS, CDR2 SASEGT. Germline trimming cut 6 bases from V and 6 bases from J; bases unmatched to any gene: 11. The CDR3 covers 15 residues. The CDR3 loop reads CASREGASGRFEQYF. CDR3 coding DNA: TGTGCCAGCAGGGAGGGGGCTAGCGGGAGATTCGAGCAGTACTTC.

This sequence joins TRBV2 and TRBJ2-7; 9 positions match TRBD1. The CDR3 loop spans 18 amino acids. CDR1 SNHLY and CDR2 FYNNEI come from the germline V gene. Unmatched junction bases numbered 16, after V lost 7 bases and J lost 0 bases. DNA of the CDR3: TGTGCCAGCAACGGGGGGACAGGGCACCTAAGGAGCTCCTACGAGCAGTACTTC. This codes for CASNGGTGHLRSSYEQYF.

This chain connects TRBV6-5 to TRBJ2-7; D not certain. CDR1 is MNHEY and CDR2 is SVGAGI in the germline V gene. The CDR3 sequence is 14 residues long. The V end was cut by 2 bases, the J end by 2 bases, with 10 bases between. CDR3 nucleotides: TGTGCCAGCAGTTACGAACCTTCAGCCTACGAGCAGTACTTC. Its translation is CASSYEPSAYEQYF.

The chain links TRBV30 to TRBJ2-5, with 8 bases that match TRBD1. The DNA end lines up better with TRBJ2-7; the J call may be wrong. This CDR3 comprises 15 residues. The germline V gene encodes CDR1 GTSNPN and CDR2 SVGIG (reference sequence). The CDR3 sequence is CAWSGVRDRTYEQYF. The CDR3 DNA reads TGTGCCTGGAGTGGGGTCCGGGACAGGACCTACGAGCAGTACTTC.

The chain uses TRBV18 and TRBJ2-5, with TRBD1 matching over 8 bases. TRBJ2-7 matches the DNA end more closely, so the J call is doubtful. The V gene's germline CDR1 is KGHSH and CDR2 LQKENI. The CDR3 contains 14 residues. CDR3 bases: TGTGCCAGCTCACCAGGACAGGGATCATACGAGCAGTACTTC. As protein: CASSPGQGSYEQYF.

The V call is TRBV5-1, the J call TRBJ2-5; 7 bases match TRBD2. The V gene's germline CDR1 is SGHRS and CDR2 YFSETQ. Trimming took 0 bases from V and 0 from J; bases not matched to a gene: 5. The CDR3 contains 16 residues. CDR3 nucleotides: TGCGCCAGCAGCTTGGATTCAGCGGGACACCAAGAGACCCAGTACTTC. Translation: CASSLDSAGHQETQYF.